This T cell receptor beta chain was recovered during a study of T cell responses to AZD1222 COVID-19 vaccine. Study observations and caveats: White British people made up most donors, females outnumbered males, and clonal diversity was possibly underestimated.

The CDR3 length is 18 residues. V lost 2 bases, J lost 19 bases, and 33 bases lay in between. Looked up from germline, CDR1 is MNHEY and CDR2 is SVGEGT. Using immunoSEQ multiplex PCR, the repertoire was profiled, and TCRdb retains in-frame clones only, with some absent. The data contain approximately 190,000 clones, roughly 92% of them singletons. In the case of this clone: Its antigen is undetermined.

The material sequenced was peripheral blood, taken on day 0 of AZD1222 vaccination. This TCR derives from an adult in good health. The V and J genes are TRBV6-2 or TRBV6-3 and TRBJ1-6, with D unclear. For the CDR3, the DNA is TGTGCCAGCAGTTACGAGGGCAAGGCCTGGCTCACTCTTCCCCAGAGGCACTTT. Protein: CASSYEGKAWLTLPQRHF.